This note documents a single T cell receptor beta chain sequence. The target antigen is unknown. This entry is derived from a study of CD8+ T cells in alopecia areata. The overall study: Treatment of the treated patients consisted of oral tofacitinib, 5 to 10 mg twice daily.

Reverse transcribed after extraction, RNA yielded cDNA as the sequencing template. Profiling relied on immunoSEQ multiplex PCR, and the TCRdb table lists in-frame clones only, not all of them. The profile shows 93,000 or so clones, approximately 84% of them singletons. The sample's treatment: oral pan-JAK inhibitor, 5-10 mg twice daily. The CDR3 is 14 amino acids. Germline CDR1 and CDR2: SGHVS and FQNEAQ. The V gene lost 6 bases and the J gene lost 0 bases, with 11 bases spanning the gap. Findings and caveats of the study: Links between baseline CD8+ expansion and response need larger treated cohorts. Higher clonality and more expanded CD8+ clones appeared in lesional than normal scalp. On tofacitinib, scalp clonality and expanded CD8+ clones among top 100 fell significantly.

The genes are TRBV7-8 and TRBJ2-5; maybe TRBD2 (5 bases). The receptor was isolated from a human donor with alopecia areata. Here the sequenced sample was CD8+ T cells sorted from blood, taken at approximately week 30, from a patient treated with tofacitinib. The CDR3 coding sequence is TGTGCCAGCAGACCCTCGGGGTACCAAGAGACCCAGTACTTC. This translates into CASRPSGYQETQYF.